This T cell receptor beta chain was obtained from a study of blood T cell repertoires in COVID-19 (dated by TCRdb to about 2020). Describing the broader study: Samples from collaborators originated in the United States, Italy and Spain and spanned both the acute and convalescent phases of COVID-19. The prospective study material was composed of cDNA or gDNA derived from T cells, B-cell-depleted T cells, or PBMCs. Deeply sampled blood TCRbeta repertoires from subjects exposed to, actively infected with, or recovered from COVID-19 were included in the dataset. The repertoires were released in a freely available public database intended as a resource for research on the immune response to SARS-CoV-2. Samples were obtained from the ongoing ImmuneRACE study (first 160 participants) and from 950 to 1,500 subjects provided by 6 global collaborators. The sample metadata nearly always contained a de-identified subject ID, COVID-19 status, age in years and sex. Where available, HLA class I and class II types were taken from metadata supplied by the sample provider and were not determined by assay-based typing.

Whole blood was collected in K2EDTA tubes by collaborating institutions according to the institutions' own protocols. For TCRbeta analysis, collaborators shipped samples in one of three forms: frozen whole blood, isolated PBMCs, or DNA extracted from either of those sample types. The immunoSEQ Assay, a bias-controlled multiplex PCR, was used to amplify TCRbeta CDR3 regions from genomic DNA. Concerning the study's data processing: The number of nucleated cells in each sample was estimated by amplification of reference gene primers within the assay. To quantify the absolute abundance of each unique TCRbeta CDR3 rearrangement, sequence reads were collapsed and filtered. For each sample, productive Simpson clonality was calculated as the square root of Simpson's diversity index over productive rearrangements. Sourced from immuneACCESS, this table was stored by TCRdb with only in-frame sequences that have V and J called. A share of the clones is absent; for the studies checked, an unresolved V gene accounts for under half, and the remainder has no known explanation. From that table come the V and J calls and clone size; the DNA was used to work out D and trimming. Counted in this sample were 240,000 or so clones; approximately 82% of them appeared once. The top ten hold roughly 3.4% of the sample.

The research as a whole found: The amount of clinical and demographic metadata varied by source and participant and was provided uncurated.

This clone was seen only a few times. Its antigen specificity is not known. Base qualities are not at hand, and no much larger clone is one base apart. Including cysteine and phenylalanine, the CDR3 has 19 amino acids. Only the CDR3 portion is preserved as DNA: 57 bases, with reading frame beginning at the first base. The V end gives up 6 bases and the J end 1 base, leaving 15 bases in the junction not matched to a gene. From the germline V gene (reference sequence), CDR1 is MNHEY and CDR2 is SMNVEV. The clonotype comes from a woman aged 18-35 years with acute or convalescent COVID-19. The sequence joins TRBV27 to TRBJ1-5; 10 nucleotides in the junction match TRBD1. The sequencing input was peripheral blood. The CDR3 reads CASSRKGTGAEGSNQPQHF. In nucleotide form, the sequence is TGTGCCAGCAGCCGAAAAGGGACAGGGGCCGAGGGGAGCAATCAGCCCCAGCATTTT.